Below, 12 T cell receptor beta chains from the same sample are listed, as sequenced in a study of T cells after posttransplantation cyclophosphamide. Cyclophosphamide on days +3 and +4 followed busulfan-fludarabine conditioning and a marrow graft. This table comes from immunoSEQ multiplex PCR, and its TCRdb copy is limited to in-frame clones, with some not included. The sample records 7,500 to 10,000 clones, about four fifths being singletons. The material sequenced was PBMCs, taken about 1,900 days after a stem cell transplant with posttransplant cyclophosphamide. These receptors were obtained from a female patient aged 40 to 50 who received an allogeneic stem cell transplant from a related donor, was CMV-positive, and had no GVHD. The graft donor may have contributed some T cells.

This sequence joins TRBV13 and TRBJ1-1; D gene ambiguous. Trimming took off 5 bases at V and 1 base at J, with 11 bases between the two ends. CDR3 length equals 14 residues. The germline V gene has CDR1 PRHDT and CDR2 FYEKMQ (reference sequence). In nucleotides, the CDR3 is TGTGCCAGCAGCCGTCGGGGTGGGAACACTGAAGCTTTCTTT. Encoded protein: CASSRRGGNTEAFF.

This clone appeared a single time. The CDR3: CASSPRGDTQYF. CDR3 in DNA: TGTGCCAGCAGCCCCCGGGGAGATACGCAGTATTTT. The V gene is TRBV27, the J gene TRBJ2-3; D might be TRBD2 (5 bases). Germline CDR1 MNHEY, CDR2 SMNVEV (reference sequence). This CDR3 has 12 amino acids. V lost 6 bases, J lost 5 bases, and 9 bases lay in between.

The chain couples TRBV4-1 to TRBJ2-7, with 10 nucleotides matching TRBD1. The V gene end was trimmed by 0 bases and the J gene end by 5 bases; junction bases not matched to a gene: 13. CDR1 is MGHRA, CDR2 YSYEKL, per germline. The CDR3 spans 18 residues. The CDR3 protein is CASSQEDFLPGQGHEQYF. The CDR3 nucleotides are TGCGCCAGCAGCCAAGAAGACTTTCTCCCGGGACAGGGGCACGAGCAGTACTTC.

This chain joins TRBV5-1 and TRBJ2-3; 7 positions agree with TRBD1. CDR1 is SGHRS, CDR2 YFSETQ, per germline. This CDR3 comprises 15 residues. V lost 4 bases, J lost 2 bases, and 7 bases stayed unmatched. The CDR3 loop is CASSKGDRDTDTQYF. For the CDR3, the DNA is TGCGCCAGCAGCAAGGGGGACAGAGACACAGATACGCAGTATTTT.

V usage is TRBV18 and J usage is TRBJ1-5; no clear D gene. CDR1 is KGHSH and CDR2 is LQKENI in the germline V gene. With 5 bases removed from V and 7 bases from J, the gap between germline ends came to 12 bases. This CDR3 is built from 13 residues. For the CDR3, the DNA is TGTGCCAGCTCAACCCTGGGAGGGCAGCCCCAGCATTTT. This encodes CASSTLGGQPQHF.

The rearrangement links TRBV5-1 to TRBJ2-5, with 7 bases identical to TRBD1. Germline CDR1 and CDR2: SGHRS and YFSETQ. V lost 4 bases and J lost 2; bases outside the gene matches: 5. This CDR3 has 14 residues. CDR3 coding DNA: TGCGCCAGCAGCCCGACAGGGATTCAAGAGACCCAGTACTTC. Encoded protein: CASSPTGIQETQYF.

The chain combines TRBV5-6 with TRBJ2-3; TRBD2 agrees at 16 bases. The CDR3 covers 17 residues. Germline CDR1 and CDR2: SGHDT and YYEEEE. V was pared by 4 bases and J by 5 bases, with 7 bases of the junction left unmatched. The CDR3 DNA is TGTGCCAGCAGCCTCCTCGGGACTAGCGGGGGGGGAGATACGCAGTATTTT. As protein: CASSLLGTSGGGDTQYF.

This clone showed up just once. J is TRBJ1-5 and V is TRBV19, with a possible D match to TRBD1 (6 bases). Germline V gene data show CDR1 as LNHDA and CDR2 as SQIVND (reference sequence). V was pared by 9 bases and J by 3 bases, with 12 bases between. The CDR3 extends over 13 amino acids. The CDR3 protein is CASCTGPNQPQHF. CDR3 nucleotide sequence: TGTGCCAGCTGTACAGGGCCCAATCAGCCCCAGCATTTT.

This chain uses TRBV7-9 with TRBJ1-1; the match to TRBD1 covers 11 bases. J gave up 2 bases and V 5 bases, and 4 bases lay outside the gene matches. This CDR3 comprises 15 residues. Looked up from germline, CDR1 is SEHNR and CDR2 is FQNEAQ (reference sequence). The CDR3 reads CASSTGTGGNTEAFF. The CDR3 nucleotides read TGTGCCAGCAGCACAGGGACAGGGGGAAACACTGAAGCTTTCTTT.

V is TRBV10-3 and J is TRBJ1-4, with D uncertain. CDR1 ENHRY and CDR2 SYGVKD come from the germline V gene. V was pared by 6 bases and J by 0 bases, with 8 bases between. This CDR3 has 14 residues. The CDR3 region is CAIRKESTNEKLFF. CDR3 in DNA: TGTGCCATCAGGAAGGAGTCAACTAATGAAAAACTGTTTTTT.

J is TRBJ2-2 and V is TRBV4-1; a weak D match, TRBD1 (7 bases). Trimming cost V 2 bases and J 3 bases, with 10 bases left between them. CDR3 size: 15 residues. Germline V gene lookup returns CDR1 MGHRA and CDR2 YSYEKL. Here the CDR3 DNA reads TGCGCCAGCAGCCAAAGCAGGGGGGACACCGGGGAGCTGTTTTTT. Protein sequence: CASSQSRGDTGELFF.

The chain joins TRBV7-9 to TRBJ2-7; a possible D gene is TRBD1 (5 bases). Germline CDR1 SEHNR, CDR2 FQNEAQ (reference sequence). This CDR3 contains 13 residues. The V end lost 5 bases, the J end lost 3 bases, and 11 bases lay between the germline ends. For the CDR3, the DNA is TGTGCCAGCAGCCCTATAGGACACTACGAGCAGTACTTC. Translated, it gives CASSPIGHYEQYF.